This paragraph reports one T cell receptor (beta chain). Its antigen is still unknown. This specimen includes other DNA sequences encoding the same CDR3. The CDR3 consists of 19 residues. Trimming removed 5 bases from V and 2 bases from J; junction bases left unmatched: 17. Looked up from germline, CDR1 is SGHRS and CDR2 is YFSETQ. Assay used: immunoSEQ multiplex PCR; TCRdb lists only in-frame clones, some missing. The table includes approximately 50,000 clones, 85% to 95% detected once. This specimen comes from a study of siplizumab effects on memory and regulatory T cells. Study-level results: Naive-or-memory phenotypes were unassignable for roughly 80-97% of proliferating CD4+ or CD8+ clones.

This receptor was obtained from a human donor in good health. Sequencing was done on a sample of CD8+ T cells sorted from blood. V usage is TRBV5-1 and J usage is TRBJ2-7; 12 bases map to TRBD1. The CDR3 DNA sequence: TGCGCCAGCAGTTTCGGGACAGGGGGCGAGTCTAGCAGACCCTACGAGCAGTACTTC. The encoded protein is CASSFGTGGESSRPYEQYF.